These T cell receptor beta chains were read from a single sample in a study of shared clonotypes between healthy human individuals. The method was immunoSEQ multiplex PCR; TCRdb's version includes in-frame clones alone and lacks a portion of them. The table has around 2.3 million clones, about 94% seen once. The sample consisted of naive CD4+ T cells sorted from blood. The receptors originated from a man aged 18 to 29 in good health. Each CDR3 is given with its conserved first and last residue. A D gene is named only where the DNA matches it firmly. Size is omitted from some rows. Given values are once, few, many or a class for expanded clones.

NA	TRBJ1-3	NA	TRBV27	CASSLKVQGYTIYF
NA	TRBJ1-1	NA	TRBV27	CASGQQGGDTEAFF
TRBD1	TRBJ2-7	NA	TRBV7-2	CASSIQGASYEQYF
NA	TRBJ2-7	once	TRBV18	CASSPRGQGEQYF
NA	TRBJ2-3	NA	TRBV6-1	CASRISSGGATQYF
NA	TRBJ2-1	NA	TRBV11-1	CASSLAGYNEQFF
NA	TRBJ1-2	once	TRBV18	CASSPGQPPGYGYTF
NA	TRBJ1-6	NA	TRBV6-5	CASNFGSSYNSPLHF
NA	TRBJ1-4	NA	TRBV19	CASTTGRHTNEKLFF
NA	TRBJ1-3	NA	TRBV28	CASKETVRDSGNTIYF
TRBD1	TRBJ2-7	NA	TRBV30	CAWSEGQGFSQQYF
TRBD1	TRBJ2-5	NA	TRBV4-1	CASSPSGTGRRETQYF
TRBD1	TRBJ1-4	NA	TRBV6-1	CASRRGQGVEKLFF
NA	TRBJ1-1	once	TRBV19	CASSIDNSVNTEAFF
TRBD1	TRBJ1-2	NA	TRBV5-1	CASSLDAGGGYTF
NA	TRBJ2-7	NA	TRBV5-6	CASSRMDSRYEQYF
NA	TRBJ1-2	NA	TRBV19	CASKLTRDTPDGYTF
NA	TRBJ1-1	NA	TRBV5-1	CASSLVPSGDGGTEAFF
TRBD1	TRBJ1-5	NA	TRBV30	CAWSAGQDRSNQPQHF
TRBD1	TRBJ1-5	NA	TRBV6-5	CASSRQGGRQPQHF
TRBD1	TRBJ2-3	NA	TRBV6-5	CASRRQGAGTDTQYF
NA	TRBJ2-3	NA	TRBV6-5	CASSYFGSKTQYF
NA	TRBJ2-5	NA	TRBV14	CASSQGGETQYF
TRBD1	TRBJ1-3	NA	TRBV7-9	CASSPDRVSGNTIYF
TRBD2	TRBJ2-3	NA	TRBV19	CASSLRLAGSPAKEYF
TRBD1	TRBJ1-3	NA	TRBV7-9	CASSLITGGYGNTIYF
NA	TRBJ2-5	NA	TRBV30	CAWSQPTGQHQETQYF
NA	TRBJ1-5	NA	TRBV7-2	CASSSTGLSNQPQHF
NA	TRBJ1-1	NA	TRBV6-6	CASRWGETEAFF
TRBD2	TRBJ2-7	NA	TRBV12-5	CASGLGLYGRAIDEQYF
NA	TRBJ2-3	NA	TRBV5-1	CASSGIGGSTDTQYF
TRBD1	TRBJ2-7	NA	TRBV6-4	CASSFADRAVVTYEQYF
TRBD1	TRBJ1-1	NA	TRBV6-1	CASSSAGTVNTEAFF
NA	TRBJ1-5	NA	TRBV27	CASSLQGNQPQHF
NA	TRBJ1-2	NA	TRBV6-5	CASSLGLPTDYGYTF
NA	TRBJ1-5	once	TRBV30	CAWSAQGGFQPQHF
TRBD2	TRBJ2-7	NA	TRBV6-5	CASSYGLAGAQYF
TRBD2	TRBJ2-1	NA	TRBV5-1	CASSLGAGLAVDEQFF
TRBD1	TRBJ2-7	NA	TRBV5-1	CASTRTGSYEQYF
NA	TRBJ1-6	NA	TRBV7-2	CASSLAIESSYNSPLHF
TRBD2	TRBJ2-7	NA	TRBV2	CASSARLAGSSYEQYF
NA	TRBJ1-5	NA	TRBV7-8	CASSESRGAGNQPQHF